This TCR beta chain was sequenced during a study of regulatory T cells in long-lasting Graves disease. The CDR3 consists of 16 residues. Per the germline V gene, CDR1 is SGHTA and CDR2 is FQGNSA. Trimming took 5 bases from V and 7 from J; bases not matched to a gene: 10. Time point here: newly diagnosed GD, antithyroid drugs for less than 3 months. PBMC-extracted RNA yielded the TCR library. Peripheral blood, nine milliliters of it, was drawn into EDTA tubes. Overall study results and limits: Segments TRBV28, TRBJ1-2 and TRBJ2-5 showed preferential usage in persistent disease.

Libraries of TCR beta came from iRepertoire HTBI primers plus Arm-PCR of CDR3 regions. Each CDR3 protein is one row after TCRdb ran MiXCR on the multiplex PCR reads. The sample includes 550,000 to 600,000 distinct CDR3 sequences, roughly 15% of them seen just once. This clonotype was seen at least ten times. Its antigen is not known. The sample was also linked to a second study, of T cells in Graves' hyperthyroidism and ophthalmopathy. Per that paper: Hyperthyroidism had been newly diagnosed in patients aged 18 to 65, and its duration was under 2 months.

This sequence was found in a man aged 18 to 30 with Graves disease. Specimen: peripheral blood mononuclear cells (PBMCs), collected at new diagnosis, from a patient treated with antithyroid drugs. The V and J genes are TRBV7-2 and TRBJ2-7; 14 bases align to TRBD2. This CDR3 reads CASSPGLAGGTREQYF. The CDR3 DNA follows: TGTGCCAGCAGCCCCGGACTAGCGGGAGGAACTCGGGAGCAGTACTTC.